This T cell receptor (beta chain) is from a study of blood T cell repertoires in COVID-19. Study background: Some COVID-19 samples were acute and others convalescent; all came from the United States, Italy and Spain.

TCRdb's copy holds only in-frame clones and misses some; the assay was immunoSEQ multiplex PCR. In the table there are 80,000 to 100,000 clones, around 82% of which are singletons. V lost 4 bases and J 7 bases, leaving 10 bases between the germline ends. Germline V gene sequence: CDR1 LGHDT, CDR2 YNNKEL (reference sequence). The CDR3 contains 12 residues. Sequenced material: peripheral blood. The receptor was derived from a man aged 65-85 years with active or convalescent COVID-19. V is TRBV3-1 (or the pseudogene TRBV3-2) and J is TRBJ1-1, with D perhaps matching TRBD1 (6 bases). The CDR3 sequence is CASSRGTIEAFF. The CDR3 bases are TGTGCCAGCAGCCGGGGGACAATTGAAGCTTTCTTT.